Reported below is one T cell receptor (beta chain). Its specificity is not known. This sample stems from a study of memory B cells and T cells in multiple sclerosis. Some clones are missing from TCRdb's copy, which holds only in-frame ones; the method was immunoSEQ multiplex PCR. The sample has over 10,000 clones, just under 85% seen once. CFSE-dim autoproliferating and CFSE-high non-proliferating T cells from unstimulated culture were sequenced separately. 5x10^7 CFSE-labeled PBMCs were cultured less than 8 days unstimulated, then replicate wells were pooled. PBMCs were labeled with approximately 0.5 uM CFSE and cultured without exogenous stimuli. CDR1 LGHNT and CDR2 FRNRAP come from the germline V gene. The length of the CDR3 is 15 residues. Unmatched junction bases numbered 3, after V lost 1 base and J lost 3 bases. Points from the study as a whole: Clone-set sizes differed between compartments, so shared clonotype counts needed normalization.

This receptor was identified in a human donor with multiple sclerosis. The rearrangement links TRBV12-5 to TRBJ1-2, with 9 bases identical to TRBD1. Sequenced material: PBMCs from blood kept in culture. CDR3 loop: CASGLGTGADYGYTF. The CDR3 nucleotides are TGTGCTAGTGGTTTGGGGACAGGGGCGGACTATGGCTACACCTTC.